This T cell receptor beta chain was sequenced in a study of sequential checkpoint blockade in melanoma. Study-wide background: Randomization was 1:1 between first-line nivolumab→ipilimumab and ipilimumab→nivolumab.

Some clones are missing from TCRdb's copy, which holds only in-frame ones; the method was immunoSEQ multiplex PCR. The data hold approximately 11,000 clones, with 78% observed a single time. The CDR3 length is 17 residues. V lost 4 bases, J lost 2 bases, and 11 bases stayed unmatched. The germline gives CDR1 PRHDT, CDR2 FYEKMQ (reference sequence). The treatment was: randomized to nivolumab then ipilimumab (arm A) or the reverse (arm B). PBMC sorting kept live CD3+CD8+ cells without CD19 or CD56. This sequence was found in a human donor with melanoma. The sample consisted of CD8+ T cells sorted from blood (inferred from file names), taken from a patient given nivolumab and ipilimumab in sequence. V is TRBV13 and J is TRBJ2-1; 7 nucleotides match TRBD2. Here the CDR3 DNA reads TGTGCCAGCAGCTCCGACTTAGCGGGTGATACCTACAATGAGCAGTTCTTC. It codes for CASSSDLAGDTYNEQFF.